These 29 T cell receptor beta chains came from one sample sequenced in a study of T cell repertoires in cytomegalovirus infection. A single record per CDR3 protein comes from TCRdb applying MiXCR to the reads. This sample carries around 530,000 distinct CDR3 sequences, 26% of them seen once, and the ten largest clones take roughly an eighth. The sample taken for sequencing was PBMCs. The receptors here all came from a human donor in good health (CMV status not recorded). Some clones in this sample may be carry-over from other donors' samples.

This chain uses TRBV2 with TRBJ2-2, with D perhaps TRBD2 (5 bases). The CDR3 runs 14 residues. CDR1 and CDR2 from the germline V gene are SNHLY and FYNNEI. Trimming pared 10 bases from V and 1 base from J, leaving 13 bases between. CDR3 residues: CATKAEMNTGELFF. The CDR3 nucleotides read TGTGCCACCAAAGCGGAGATGAACACCGGGGAGCTGTTTTTT.

In this sample, this clonotype turned up a few times. The J gene is TRBJ1-1, the V gene TRBV12-3 or TRBV12-4, with a tentative D call TRBD1 (6 bases). The CDR3 extends over 16 amino acids. Trimming pared 4 bases from V and 3 bases from J, leaving 18 bases between. Written as DNA, the CDR3 is TGTGCCAGCAGTTCCCAGGACAGACCGACTTACACTGAAGCTTTCTTT. Amino acids: CASSSQDRPTYTEAFF.

This clonotype has a handful of counts. J is TRBJ1-2 and V is TRBV19; TRBD1 aligns across 7 bases. The germline CDR1 and CDR2 sequences are LNHDA and SQIVND (reference sequence). The V and J ends lost 5 bases and 4 bases, in that order; junction bases with no gene match: 7. CDR3 length equals 14 residues. The CDR3 region has the DNA TGTGCCAGTAGTCTCGGGACAGAACTCTATGGCTACACCTTC. Amino acids: CASSLGTELYGYTF.

The DNA of the CDR3 is TGTGCCAGCAGCTTAGTGTGGGGCCGGACTCAAGAGACCCAGTACTTC. Translating gives CASSLVWGRTQETQYF. This chain joins TRBV11-2 and TRBJ2-5, with D perhaps being TRBD1 or TRBD2 (5 bases each). Germline values: CDR1 SGHAT, CDR2 FQNNGV. This CDR3 is 16 amino acids long. Deletions cut 1 base from V and 2 bases from J, with 14 bases between.

V is TRBV27 and J is TRBJ2-1; TRBD2 aligns across 12 bases. V shed 8 bases and J 3 bases; nucleotides not matched to a gene: 8. CDR3 length: 16 amino acids. The germline V gene encodes CDR1 MNHEY and CDR2 SMNVEV (reference sequence). The CDR3 loop reads CASSTSGGIFYNEQFF. The CDR3 coding sequence is TGTGCCAGCTCTACTAGCGGGGGGATTTTCTACAATGAGCAGTTCTTC.

The chain is built from TRBV7-9 and TRBJ2-1; 10 positions agree with TRBD1. The germline gives CDR1 SEHNR, CDR2 FQNEAQ (reference sequence). The length of the CDR3 is 16 residues. Trimming removed 5 bases from V and 7 bases from J; junction bases left unmatched: 11. This CDR3 reads CASSLTSGTGVNEQFF. CDR3 nucleotide sequence: TGTGCCAGCAGCCTCACCTCCGGGACAGGGGTGAATGAGCAGTTCTTC. Variable domain in full (rest from reference TRBV7-9 and TRBJ2-1): DTGVSQNPRHKITKRGQNVTFRCDPISEHNRLYWYRQTLGQGPEFLTYFQNEAQLEKSRLLSDRFSAERPKGSFSTLEIQRTEQGDSAMYLCASSLTSGTGVNEQFFGPGTRLTVL.

The chain couples TRBV2 to TRBJ1-2, with D maybe TRBD1 (6 bases). Trimming took 7 bases from V and 7 from J, leaving 16 bases between them. The CDR3 consists of 13 residues. The germline gives CDR1 SNHLY, CDR2 FYNNEI. CDR3 sequence: CASIAGGRGGYTF. The CDR3 DNA sequence: TGTGCCAGCATCGCGGGGGGGCGCGGTGGCTACACCTTC.

In its sample, this clonotype was seen a few times. The chain uses TRBV6-5 and TRBJ2-2, with D perhaps matching TRBD1 (5 bases). In germline, CDR1 is MNHEY, CDR2 SVGAGI. The V and J ends lost 6 bases and 5 bases respectively, with 19 bases between them. The CDR3 consists of 16 residues. This CDR3 reads CASRKDTILLTGELFF. CDR3 nucleotides: TGTGCCAGCAGAAAGGACACCATTTTACTTACCGGGGAGCTGTTTTTT.

This clonotype was seen ten or more times. V usage is TRBV7-2 and J usage is TRBJ1-6; D not resolved. The germline V gene encodes CDR1 SGHTA and CDR2 FQGNSA. V dropped 5 bases and J dropped 11 bases, with 16 bases sitting between them. The CDR3 runs to 14 residues. CDR3 coding DNA: TGTGCCAGCAGCCTAACCCCTAGGGTGGCACCCCTCCACTTT. The encoded protein is CASSLTPRVAPLHF.

This clonotype was seen ten or more times. This sequence joins TRBV7-2 and TRBJ2-7, with 9 positions matching TRBD1. The J segment lost 5 bases and the V segment lost 3 bases, leaving 8 bases of the junction unmatched. Germline assignment: CDR1 SGHTA and CDR2 FQGNSA. The CDR3 has 15 amino acids. CDR3 region: CASSFRTGDIDEQYF. The CDR3 DNA is TGTGCCAGCAGCTTCCGGACAGGGGATATCGACGAGCAGTACTTC.

In this sample, this clonotype turned up a few times. The genes are TRBV10-3 and TRBJ2-7, with D possibly matching TRBD1 (5 bases). Trimming cost V 5 bases and J 2 bases, with 10 bases left between them. The CDR3 is 13 amino acids. Germline CDR1 reads ENHRY; CDR2 reads SYGVKD. The CDR3 region is CAISSDRAYEQYV. DNA for the CDR3: TGTGCCATCAGTTCAGACAGAGCCTACGAGCAGTACGTC.

The chain couples TRBV7-8 to TRBJ1-2; no clear D gene. The V end was cut by 0 bases, the J end by 7 bases, with 18 bases between. This CDR3 contains 16 residues. CDR1 SGHVS and CDR2 FQNEAQ come from the germline V gene. CDR3 nucleotide sequence: TGTGCCAGCAGCTTAGCAAGCGACTCTGCGGGGATTGGCTACACCTTC. Protein product: CASSLASDSAGIGYTF.

This sequence joins TRBV24-1 and TRBJ1-2; no clear D. This CDR3 comprises 11 residues. Germline CDR1 is KGHDR and CDR2 is SFDVKD. V was shortened by 3 bases and J by 7 bases, with 5 bases between the two germline ends. CDR3 region: CATSDGIGYTF. CDR3 nucleotide sequence: TGTGCCACCAGTGATGGGATTGGCTACACCTTC.

This clonotype turned up a few times. This chain connects TRBV4-1 to TRBJ2-7; D is undetermined. The V and J ends lost 2 bases and 2 bases respectively, with 10 bases between them. The CDR3 spans 14 residues. Germline V lookup: CDR1 MGHRA, CDR2 YSYEKL. The CDR3: CASSQRPGPYEQYV. The CDR3 coding sequence is TGCGCCAGCAGCCAAAGGCCAGGTCCCTACGAGCAGTACGTC.

This chain uses TRBV4-3 with TRBJ2-3; D unresolved. This CDR3 spans 16 amino acids. Trimming took 0 bases from V and 2 from J, leaving 12 bases between them. The V gene's germline CDR1 is LGHNA and CDR2 YSLEER. CDR3 nucleotides: TGCGCCAGCAGCCAAGAGGGCCAGAGGTTCACAGATACGCAGTATTTT. It codes for CASSQEGQRFTDTQYF.

V is TRBV11-1 and J is TRBJ2-1, with 14 bases fitting TRBD2. The V and J ends lost 4 bases and 1 base, in that order; junction bases with no gene match: 3. The CDR3 contains 17 residues. Germline V lookup: CDR1 SGHAT, CDR2 FQDESV (reference sequence). The DNA for the CDR3 is TGTGCCAGCAGCTCCGGGACTAGCGGGAGATCCTACAATGAGCAGTTCTTC. Protein product: CASSSGTSGRSYNEQFF. The full variable domain, its missing parts supplied by reference TRBV11-1 and TRBJ2-1, is EAEVAQSPRYKITEKSQAVAFWCDPISGHATLYWYRQILGQGPELLVQFQDESVVDDSQLPKDRFSAERLKGVDSTLKIQPAELGDSAMYLCASSSGTSGRSYNEQFFGPGTRLTVL.

This clonotype was counted between two and nine times. This CDR3 is CASSSGELHTGELFF. Here the CDR3 DNA reads TGTGCCAGCAGTTCCGGGGAGTTGCACACCGGGGAGCTGTTTTTT. The rearrangement uses TRBV12-3 or TRBV12-4 and TRBJ2-2; tentatively, D is TRBD2 (5 bases). Trimming pared 4 bases from V and 3 bases from J, leaving 12 bases between. The CDR3 contains 15 residues.

This clonotype came up many times. The CDR3 nucleotides are TGTGCCAGCAGTCCGCAGGCGAACACTGAAGCTTTCTTT. Translation: CASSPQANTEAFF. The chain couples TRBV7-2 to TRBJ1-1; unclear D gene. The CDR3 sequence is 13 residues long. V was shortened by 6 bases and J by 1 base, with 9 bases between the two germline ends. Per germline, CDR1 SGHTA and CDR2 FQGNSA.

The CDR3 loop is CASSQIGLGNIQYF. In DNA, the CDR3 is TGTGCCAGCAGTCAAATTGGACTAGGGAATATTCAGTACTTC. This chain connects TRBV2 to TRBJ2-4, with TRBD2 identical over 7 bases. Germline values: CDR1 SNHLY, CDR2 FYNNEI. CDR3 size: 14 residues. V lost 5 bases to trimming and J lost 10 bases; unmatched junction nucleotides: 11.

V and J are TRBV6-2 or TRBV6-3 and TRBJ2-3; unclear D gene. Trimming left V 7 bases short and J 3 bases short, with 17 bases between. This CDR3 is built from 15 residues. Germline loops: CDR1 MNHEY, CDR2 SVGEGT. CDR3 coding DNA: TGTGCCAGCACCGACAATGGACGTTTGACAGATACGCAGTATTTT. This sequence encodes CASTDNGRLTDTQYF.

This chain links TRBV6-5 with TRBJ1-4, with D unclear. Trimming stripped 6 bases from V and 4 bases from J, with 21 bases between. The V gene's germline CDR1 is MNHEY and CDR2 SVGAGI. This CDR3 has 17 amino acids. CDR3 loop: CASSRMSGPARNEKLFF. In nucleotides, the CDR3 is TGTGCCAGCAGCAGGATGAGTGGCCCGGCGCGTAATGAAAAACTGTTTTTT.

The V and J genes are TRBV19 and TRBJ2-4; D may correspond to TRBD1 or TRBD2 (5 bases each). Trimming took 6 bases from V and 6 from J, leaving 9 bases between them. The CDR3 covers 12 residues. Germline CDR1 is LNHDA and CDR2 is SQIVND (reference sequence). The CDR3 DNA follows: TGTGCCAGTAGCCCGGGGACAAACATTCAGTACTTC. Protein sequence: CASSPGTNIQYF.

The chain joins TRBV12-3 or TRBV12-4 to TRBJ2-5, with TRBD1 matching over 9 bases. The CDR3 runs 15 residues. The junction had 5 bases not matched to a gene; V was cut back by 3 bases and J by 3 bases. CDR3: CASSFPDRGKETQYF. The DNA of the CDR3 is TGTGCCAGCAGTTTCCCGGACAGGGGAAAAGAGACCCAGTACTTC.

This clonotype was observed a handful of times. The chain is built from TRBV28 and TRBJ2-5; no reliable D call. Trimming took 2 bases from V and 5 from J, leaving 18 bases between them. CDR3 length equals 16 residues. Germline loops: CDR1 MDHEN, CDR2 SYDVKM. The CDR3 is CASSLGALQRSETQYF. CDR3 in DNA: TGTGCCAGCAGTTTAGGAGCTCTGCAACGAAGCGAGACCCAGTACTTC.

The chain recombines TRBV20-1 with TRBJ2-7; 13 bases match TRBD2. Germline V gene lookup returns CDR1 DFQATT and CDR2 SNEGSKA (reference sequence). This CDR3 is 13 amino acids long. V lost 6 bases to trimming and J lost 5 bases; unmatched junction nucleotides: 4. The CDR3 region is CSACGLAGDEQYF. In DNA, the CDR3 is TGCAGTGCGTGCGGACTAGCGGGAGACGAGCAGTACTTC.

The rearrangement joins TRBV20-1 to TRBJ1-5; TRBD1 aligns across 7 bases. The CDR3 has 15 amino acids. V dropped 3 bases and J dropped 6; count of bases not matched to a gene: 11. Germline lookup yields CDR1 DFQATT and CDR2 SNEGSKA (reference sequence). The CDR3 region is CSASSGGGFRQPQHF. The CDR3 DNA follows: TGCAGTGCTAGTTCAGGGGGAGGATTTCGTCAGCCCCAGCATTTT.

The chain links TRBV7-2 to TRBJ2-3; 8 nucleotides agree with TRBD1. Germline trimming cut 1 base from V and 4 bases from J; bases unmatched to any gene: 4. CDR3 length: 15 amino acids. CDR1 SGHTA and CDR2 FQGNSA come from the germline V gene. The DNA for the CDR3 is TGTGCCAGCAGCTTAGGTCCAGGGGGCGCAGATACGCAGTATTTT. It is translated as CASSLGPGGADTQYF.

This clonotype was seen more than once but under ten times. This chain uses TRBV28 with TRBJ1-1; D is unresolved. Deletions cut 5 bases from V and 1 base from J, with 17 bases between. This CDR3 contains 16 residues. Germline CDR1 and CDR2: MDHEN and SYDVKM. CDR3 coding DNA: TGTGCCAGCAGTCCCTTTTATGGGCAGAGGAACACTGAAGCTTTCTTT. Its protein product is CASSPFYGQRNTEAFF.

This chain links TRBV14 with TRBJ2-2; D call uncertain. CDR1 is SGHDN and CDR2 is FVKESK in the germline V gene. V shed 4 bases and J shed 4 bases, with 10 bases lying between them. The CDR3 runs 14 residues. The CDR3 here is CASSPLRATGELFF. Here the CDR3 DNA reads TGTGCCAGCAGCCCACTCCGGGCCACCGGGGAGCTGTTTTTT. Together with reference TRBV14 and TRBJ2-2, the CDR3 gives the full variable domain: EAGVTQFPSHSVIEKGQTVTLRCDPISGHDNLYWYRRVMGKEIKFLLHFVKESKQDESGMPNNRFLAERTGGTYSTLKVQPAELEDSGVYFCASSPLRATGELFFGEGSRLTVL.